The clone carrying this TCR beta chain was found a few times. The antigen is undetermined. The data belong to a study of beta chain features in type 1 diabetes. Whole-study results and caveats: Across all four CD4+ subsets, people with type 1 diabetes showed modestly shorter TCRB CDR3s.

Of the isolated RNA, all was reverse transcribed, and so the sequenced material was expressed TCRB transcripts. Sequencing was performed with immunoSEQ multiplex PCR; in TCRdb, only in-frame clones are kept and a portion is missing. The sample shows 400,000 or so clones, roughly an eighth of them seen only once. Germline V gene data show CDR1 as SGHNT and CDR2 as YYREEE (reference sequence). Trimming removed 4 bases at V and 7 bases at J, with 17 bases between. The CDR3 sequence is 14 residues long. CD45RO/CCR7/CD25/CD127/CD95/CD27 staining was used to isolate CD4+ naive, central memory, regulatory and stem cell-like memory cells by sorting.

The receptor's source is a woman aged 18-29 years with type 1 diabetes. The sample comprised naive CD4+ T cells from blood. The chain joins TRBV5-4 to TRBJ2-5, with D possibly being TRBD2 (5 bases). The CDR3, as DNA: TGTGCCAGCAGCACCCCTACCAGCGGTGGGACCCAGTACTTC. Translated: CASSTPTSGGTQYF.